This T cell receptor (beta chain) was sequenced during a study of blood T cell repertoires in COVID-19. Study details: Researchers got acute and convalescent COVID-19 samples from the United States, Italy and Spain. PBMCs, B-cell-depleted T cells, or T cells were the source of the cDNA or gDNA that made up the material.

Original handling: It was from reference gene primer amplification that nucleated cell counts were estimated. Sequencing was performed with immunoSEQ multiplex PCR; in TCRdb, only in-frame clones are kept and a portion is missing. That table furnishes V, J and clone size, whereas the DNA furnished D and trimming. The sample includes 53,000 or so clones, 77% of them seen just once. This clone was seen a single time. The CDR3 consists of 13 residues. Trimming cost V 6 bases and J 4 bases; bases outside gene matches: 4. CDR1 is MNHEY, CDR2 SVGAGI, per germline. This chain connects TRBV6-5 to TRBJ1-2, with 8 bases matching TRBD1. The sequencing input was peripheral blood. The receptor's source is a man between 65 and 85 years old with active or convalescent COVID-19. DNA for the CDR3: TGTGCCAGCAGCCCCGACAGGGGCTATGGCTACACCTTC. It codes for CASSPDRGYGYTF.